The next 14 T cell receptor beta chains were all read from a single sample in a study of shared clonotypes between healthy human individuals. CD45RO negativity and positive selection for CCR7 defined naive CD8 cells, a population that excluded terminally differentiated effector memory CD45RA+ cells. The table came from immunoSEQ multiplex PCR; TCRdb's copy has only in-frame clones and leaves some out. The sample has about 700,000 clones, 92% seen once. Sequenced material: naive CD8+ T cells sorted from blood. The receptors stem from a man aged 25-40 years in good health.

This sequence joins TRBV4-3 and TRBJ2-3; TRBD2 might be the D (5 bases). Germline V gene sequence: CDR1 LGHNA, CDR2 YSLEER. The CDR3 sequence is 16 residues long. Trimming removed 0 bases at V and 1 base at J, with 11 bases between. In DNA, the CDR3 is TGCGCCAGCAGCCAAGATCGCGGGCCCGGCACAGATACGCAGTATTTT. Protein product: CASSQDRGPGTDTQYF.

The chain carries TRBV6-1 and TRBJ2-7; D perhaps matches TRBD1 (6 bases). Germline V gene data show CDR1 as MNHNS and CDR2 as SASEGT. The CDR3 consists of 16 residues. V was pared by 0 bases and J by 3 bases, with 15 bases between. The CDR3 here is CASSEAWTQGDYEQYF. In DNA form, the CDR3 reads TGTGCCAGCAGTGAAGCTTGGACACAGGGAGACTACGAGCAGTACTTC.

The rearrangement links TRBV27 to TRBJ2-1; unclear D gene. V lost 1 base and J lost 4, with 8 bases in between. CDR3 size: 14 residues. The germline CDR1 and CDR2 sequences are MNHEY and SMNVEV (reference sequence). DNA for the CDR3: TGTGCCAGCAGTTTATTAGGGCAGTACAATGAGCAGTTCTTC. This sequence encodes CASSLLGQYNEQFF.

The V gene is TRBV9, the J gene TRBJ1-1, with D perhaps matching TRBD1 (5 bases). The CDR3 length is 15 residues. Germline CDR1 and CDR2: SGDLS and YYNGEE. V was trimmed by 3 bases and J by 0 bases, leaving 12 bases between them. CDR3 nucleotides: TGTGCCAGCAGCGGATCAGGGAAAGTGAACACTGAAGCTTTCTTT. Amino acids: CASSGSGKVNTEAFF.

The chain links TRBV6-6 to TRBJ2-2; tentatively, D is TRBD1 (6 bases). This CDR3 is 15 amino acids long. The V end lost 8 bases, the J end lost 6 bases, and 19 bases lay between the germline ends. Germline V lookup: CDR1 MNHNY, CDR2 SVGAGI (reference sequence). The CDR3 DNA reads as TGTGCCAGCGGATCCTCTACAGGGTCGGCCGGGGAGCTGTTTTTT. It encodes CASGSSTGSAGELFF.

Here the CDR3 reads CASSLTPTGANVLTF. CDR3 coding DNA: TGTGCCAGCAGCCTGACGCCTACTGGGGCCAACGTCCTGACTTTC. The chain links TRBV28 to TRBJ2-6; D gene unclear. Germline lookup yields CDR1 MDHEN and CDR2 SYDVKM. V was cut by 6 bases and J by 2 bases, with 11 bases left in between. The CDR3 covers 15 residues.

The CDR3 nucleotides are TGTGCCAGCAGCTTAGCATTGGGGACAGAAATATACGAGCAGTACTTC. Translating it yields CASSLALGTEIYEQYF. The gene calls are TRBV7-9 and TRBJ2-7; 7 nucleotides line up with TRBD1. The V gene end was trimmed by 0 bases and the J gene end by 4 bases; junction bases not matched to a gene: 9. Per germline, CDR1 SEHNR and CDR2 FQNEAQ (reference sequence). The CDR3 is 16 amino acids.

This clone came up a few times. The rearrangement uses TRBV6-6 and TRBJ2-2, with D uncertain. Germline CDR1 MNHNY, CDR2 SVGAGI (reference sequence). The CDR3 has 11 amino acids. Deletions cut 5 bases from V and 4 bases from J, with 2 bases between. CDR3 protein: CASSPTGELFF. In nucleotides, the CDR3 is TGTGCCAGCAGTCCCACCGGGGAGCTGTTTTTT.

V gene TRBV7-9 combines with J gene TRBJ2-1; TRBD2 might be the D (5 bases). CDR1 is SEHNR, CDR2 FQNEAQ, per germline (reference sequence). The CDR3 totals 16 residues. Trimming shortened V by 4 bases and J by 0 bases, and 13 bases separated the two germline ends. CDR3: CASSSIRESSYNEQFF. As DNA, the CDR3 is TGTGCCAGCAGCTCCATTAGGGAGAGCTCCTACAATGAGCAGTTCTTC.

The rearrangement links TRBV5-4 to TRBJ2-5; either TRBD1 or TRBD2 may supply D (6 bases each). Trimming took 1 base from V and 1 from J, leaving 11 bases between them. The germline gives CDR1 SGHNT, CDR2 YYREEE (reference sequence). This CDR3 spans 15 amino acids. DNA for the CDR3: TGTGCCAGCAGCTTGCCCGGGGGCCTCCAAGAGACCCAGTACTTC. As protein: CASSLPGGLQETQYF.

Notes on this clone: Other DNA sequences in this specimen translate into the identical CDR3. The genes are TRBV19 and TRBJ1-2; D is possibly TRBD1 (5 bases). The CDR3 is 15 residues long. Germline V lookup: CDR1 LNHDA, CDR2 SQIVND (reference sequence). Trimming removed 1 base from V and 3 bases from J, with 12 bases in between. The DNA of the CDR3 is TGTGCCAGTAGTATAGTTCCAGGGATTGACTATGGCTACACCTTC. This encodes CASSIVPGIDYGYTF. The entire variable domain, with the rest obtained from reference TRBV19 and TRBJ1-2, is as follows: DGGITQSPKYLFRKEGQNVTLSCEQNLNHDAMYWYRQDPGQGLRLIYYSQIVNDFQKGDIAEGYSVSREKKESFPLTVTSAQKNPTAFYLCASSIVPGIDYGYTFGSGTRLTVV.

V gene TRBV9 combines with J gene TRBJ2-2; 9 nucleotides agree with TRBD1. The V and J ends lost 3 bases and 8 bases, in that order; junction bases with no gene match: 5. The CDR3 sequence is 14 residues long. CDR1 SGDLS and CDR2 YYNGEE come from the germline V gene. For the CDR3, the DNA is TGTGCCAGCAGCGAGACAGGGGGATTGGGGGAGCTGTTTTTT. Protein: CASSETGGLGELFF.

This clone was recorded once. The gene calls are TRBV5-8 and TRBJ2-5; the match to TRBD1 covers 7 bases. Germline CDR1 SGHTS, CDR2 YDEGEE. After removal of 0 bases from V and 0 bases from J, the junction contained 5 bases not matched to a gene. This CDR3 region has 16 residues. CDR3 DNA sequence: TGTGCCAGCAGCTTGGTAGGGACAGAGTACCAAGAGACCCAGTACTTC. Amino acid sequence: CASSLVGTEYQETQYF.

The chain has TRBV21-1 and TRBJ2-5; TRBD1, as called in the table, went unchecked against the DNA. TRBV21-1 is shown as a pseudogene. The CDR3 is 15 amino acids. The CDR3 DNA sequence: TGTGCCAGCAGCAACGCGACAGTCCCGCAAGAGACCCAGTACTTC. Its protein is CASSNATVPQETQYF.